The rows below give T cell receptor beta chains drawn from one sample of a study of T cells in localized non-small cell lung cancer. Generated by immunoSEQ multiplex PCR, the TCRdb table keeps only in-frame clones and is missing some. The sample gives several thousand clones, roughly 15% of which show up once; 4% to 5.5% is in the top ten. The source was normal lung tissue next to the tumor, collected before any cancer treatment. The receptors were sampled from a male donor at least 60 years old with stage II squamous cell lung carcinoma. Each CDR3 is given with its conserved first and last residue. D genes are given only for firm matches. For some rows the clone size is stated as once, few or many, or as a class when expanded; others skip it.

abundance | j_gene | d_gene | v_gene | CDR3aa | CDR3nt
- | TRBJ2-2 | - | TRBV11-3 | CASSLGGRRNTGELFF | TGTGCCAGCAGCTTAGGGGGGAGACGAAACACCGGGGAGCTGTTTTTT
- | TRBJ1-1 | - | TRBV18 | CASSPPQQLVTEAFF | TGTGCCAGCTCGCCCCCCCAACAATTGGTCACTGAAGCTTTCTTT
- | TRBJ2-3 | - | TRBV11-3 | CASSFDSGASDTQYF | TGTGCCAGCAGCTTTGACAGTGGTGCTTCAGATACGCAGTATTTT
many | TRBJ2-7 | TRBD1 | TRBV9 | CASSLGDRVYEQYF | TGTGCCAGCAGCTTAGGGGACAGGGTCTACGAGCAGTACTTC
- | TRBJ1-2 | - | TRBV28 | CASSLSPGGGYDGYTF | TGTGCCAGCAGTTTGTCGCCGGGGGGTGGTTACGATGGCTACACCTTC
few | TRBJ2-1 | TRBD2 | TRBV30 | CAWSVRGLAGAKQFF | TGTGCCTGGAGTGTAAGGGGACTAGCGGGCGCAAAGCAGTTCTTC
- | TRBJ2-1 | - | TRBV11-3 | CASSPPGNYNEQFF | TGTGCCAGCAGCCCCCCGGGTAACTACAATGAGCAGTTCTTC
- | TRBJ1-2 | - | TRBV19 | CASRPSIGANYGYTF | TGTGCCAGTAGACCATCAATCGGGGCTAACTATGGCTACACCTTC
medium-sized | TRBJ1-2 | - | TRBV28 | CASSVARSYGYTF | TGTGCCAGCAGTGTGGCAAGGAGTTATGGCTACACCTTC
few | TRBJ2-7 | - | TRBV23-1 | CASSQADGYEQYF | TGCGCCAGCAGCCAAGCGGACGGCTACGAGCAGTACTTC
few | TRBJ1-6 | TRBD1 | TRBV12-5 | CASRTGHYNSPLHF | TGTGCCAGCCGGACAGGGCACTATAATTCACCCCTCCACTTT
few | TRBJ1-2 | - | TRBV18 | CASSPSGESNYGYTF | TGTGCCAGCTCACCATCAGGGGAGAGTAACTATGGCTACACCTTC
few | TRBJ2-4 | - | TRBV2 | CASSEEWGAAKNIQYF | TGTGCCAGCAGTGAAGAATGGGGGGCCGCCAAAAACATTCAGTACTTC
- | TRBJ1-2 | - | TRBV4-1 | CASSQVRGYAGDGYTF | TGCGCCAGCAGCCAAGTTAGGGGGTATGCGGGCGATGGCTACACCTTC
few | TRBJ1-4 | TRBD1 | TRBV11-3 | CASSLAGGFAEKLFF | TGTGCCAGCAGCTTGGCAGGGGGCTTTGCTGAAAAACTGTTTTTT
medium-sized | TRBJ1-6 | - | TRBV6-8 | CASSYRTGNSPLHF | TGTGCCAGCAGTTATCGAACGGGCAATTCACCCCTCCACTTT
few | TRBJ1-2 | - | TRBV6-8 | CASSDLGDTNYGYTF | TGTGCCAGCAGTGATTTGGGGGATACTAACTATGGCTACACCTTC
few | TRBJ2-6 | - | TRBV11-3 | CASSFPGPARANVLTF | TGTGCCAGCAGCTTTCCGGGGCCGGCCAGGGCCAACGTCCTGACTTTC
few | TRBJ1-3 | - | TRBV6-8 | CASSLTRPSSGNTIYF | TGTGCCAGCAGCTTGACACGACCTTCCTCTGGAAACACCATATATTTT
- | TRBJ1-3 | - | TRBV18 | CASSPAGNGNTIYF | TGTGCCAGCTCACCGGCAGGGAATGGAAACACCATATATTTT
few | TRBJ2-7 | - | TRBV28 | CASNDGHIPREQYF | TGTGCCAGCAATGATGGACACATTCCCCGCGAGCAGTACTTC
few | TRBJ2-5 | TRBD2 | TRBV19 | CASTTTGGETQYF | TGTGCCAGTACCACTACCGGGGGGGAGACCCAGTACTTC
- | TRBJ2-6 | TRBD1 | TRBV10-2 | CASKLTGGADSGANVLTF | TGCGCCAGCAAATTAACAGGGGGCGCGGATTCTGGGGCCAACGTCCTGACTTTC
few | TRBJ2-1 | - | TRBV19 | CASSQPFSSYNEQFF | TGTGCCAGTAGTCAACCATTTAGCTCCTACAATGAGCAGTTCTTC
- | TRBJ2-1 | TRBD2 | TRBV11-3 | CASSLEVAGTLEFF | TGTGCCAGCAGCCTTGAGGTAGCGGGGACCCTCGAGTTCTTC
many | TRBJ2-3 | TRBD2 | TRBV11-3 | CASSLVQGLAASTDTQYF | TGTGCCAGCAGCTTGGTCCAGGGACTAGCGGCTAGCACAGATACGCAGTATTTT
- | TRBJ2-1 | - | TRBV14 | CASSQDRSFPGNEQFF | TGTGCCAGCAGCCAAGATAGGTCCTTCCCGGGCAATGAGCAGTTCTTC